This TCR beta chain was identified in a study of OX40 agonist ivuxolimab in advanced cancers. Study outcomes and limitations: Within 6 weeks, CD4+ and CD8+ blood T cells expanded clonally at 0.1 to 3.0 mg/kg.

As to this clone: What it binds is not known.

The method was immunoSEQ multiplex PCR; TCRdb's version includes in-frame clones alone and lacks a portion of them. Found here are some 70,000 clones, 88% of them singletons; the top ten hold more than 0.85%. This CDR3 has 14 residues. J lost 7 bases, V lost 3 bases, and 8 bases had no gene match. CDR1 KGHSH and CDR2 LQKENI come from the germline V gene. This chain uses TRBV18 with TRBJ2-5, with 7 bases that match TRBD1. The receptor's source is an adult with an advanced solid tumor such as melanoma, head and neck, liver or kidney cancer. The source was CD4+ or CD8+ T cells sorted from blood, collected in a trial of the OX40 agonist ivuxolimab. CDR3 protein: CASSPDRVRGTQYF. The CDR3 bases are TGTGCCAGCTCACCCGACAGGGTTCGAGGGACCCAGTACTTC.